Following are 20 T cell receptor beta chains from one sample sequenced in a study of blood T cell repertoires in COVID-19. The method was immunoSEQ multiplex PCR; TCRdb's version includes in-frame clones alone and lacks a portion of them. The sample yields about 170,000 clones, about 88% seen once. Sequenced material: peripheral blood. The receptors shown here come from a woman aged 80 or over with COVID-19, enrolled during active disease.

The V and J genes are TRBV7-2 and TRBJ2-7; 7 bases match TRBD2. Germline V gene lookup returns CDR1 SGHTA and CDR2 FQGNSA. The CDR3 is 14 amino acids. The trim removed 5 bases at V and 1 base at J, leaving 5 bases unmatched. CDR3 in DNA: TGTGCCAGCAGCCCAGGGACTAAATCCTACGAGCAGTACTTC. Translation gives CASSPGTKSYEQYF. The complete variable domain, with remaining parts taken from reference TRBV7-2 and TRBJ2-7, reads GAGVSQSPSNKVTEKGKDVELRCDPISGHTALYWYRQSLGQGLEFLIYFQGNSAPDKSGLPSDRFSAERTGGSVSTLTIQRTQQEDSAVYLCASSPGTKSYEQYFGPGTRLTVT.

Only one count was recorded for this clone. As DNA, the CDR3 is TGTGCCAGCAGCGTTGGGGGCGAGCGCCGGAGATATGAGCAGTTCTTC. It specifies CASSVGGERRRYEQFF. The gene calls are TRBV9 and TRBJ2-1; tentatively, D is TRBD1 (6 bases). Germline values: CDR1 SGDLS, CDR2 YYNGEE. Between the trimmed V and J ends, which lost 2 bases and 8 bases, there was a span of 20 bases. The CDR3 runs 16 residues.

V is TRBV5-1 and J is TRBJ1-1; 7 nucleotides agree with TRBD1. There are 16 residues in the CDR3. Germline V gene lookup returns CDR1 SGHRS and CDR2 YFSETQ. Trimming at V came to 2 bases and at J to 2 bases, leaving 9 bases not matched to a gene. This chain's CDR3 is CASSFGLRDSNTEAFF. For the CDR3, the DNA is TGCGCCAGCAGCTTTGGGTTAAGGGACAGCAACACTGAAGCTTTCTTT.

The genes are TRBV9 and TRBJ1-4, with TRBD1 matching 7 bases. Germline V gene sequence: CDR1 SGDLS, CDR2 YYNGEE. The CDR3 totals 16 residues. V was pared by 0 bases and J by 3 bases, with 5 bases of the junction left unmatched. Written as DNA, the CDR3 is TGTGCCAGCAGCGTAGCGGGACAGTCCCCTAATGAAAAACTGTTTTTT. Its translation: CASSVAGQSPNEKLFF.

Only one count was recorded for this clone. The rearrangement links TRBV28 to TRBJ2-2; TRBD2 agrees at 10 bases. Trimming took 6 bases from V and 5 from J; bases not matched to a gene: 6. This CDR3 is 15 amino acids long. Germline V gives CDR1 MDHEN, CDR2 SYDVKM. For the CDR3, the DNA is TGTGCCAGCAGCCTCCGACTAGCGGGTACCGGGGAGCTGTTTTTT. Protein: CASSLRLAGTGELFF.

The chain joins TRBV28 to TRBJ1-4; TRBD1 matches 7 bases. This CDR3 comprises 15 residues. Germline CDR1 reads MDHEN; CDR2 reads SYDVKM. Trimming took 1 base from V and 8 from J; bases not matched to a gene: 7. The CDR3 DNA reads as TGTGCCAGCAGTTTATCTTGGACAGGCGGAGAAAAACTGTTTTTT. This translates into CASSLSWTGGEKLFF.

The chain carries TRBV7-2 and TRBJ1-2; 10 nucleotides match TRBD1. CDR3 length equals 15 residues. Germline lookup yields CDR1 SGHTA and CDR2 FQGNSA. The V gene end was trimmed by 5 bases and the J gene end by 5 bases; junction bases not matched to a gene: 8. DNA of the CDR3: TGTGCCAGCAGCCCCGTCGGACAGGGGGGATATGGCTACACCTTC. Protein: CASSPVGQGGYGYTF.

The chain joins TRBV5-1 to TRBJ1-2; TRBD1 might be the D (6 bases). This CDR3 is 15 amino acids long. The V gene lost 0 bases and the J gene lost 8 bases, with 17 bases spanning the gap. Germline CDR1 and CDR2: SGHRS and YFSETQ. Here the CDR3 reads CASSLAPQGPRGYTF. The CDR3 region has the DNA TGCGCCAGCAGCTTGGCTCCACAGGGCCCAAGAGGCTACACCTTC.

The chain is built from TRBV19 and TRBJ1-5, with TRBD1 identical over 7 bases. Germline V CDR1 and CDR2: LNHDA, SQIVND (reference sequence). V lost 1 base and J lost 6; bases outside the gene matches: 12. The length of the CDR3 is 17 residues. The CDR3 protein is CASSIVTGYRVVQPQHF. The CDR3 coding sequence is TGTGCCAGTAGTATAGTGACAGGGTACCGGGTTGTTCAGCCCCAGCATTTT.

V and J are TRBV5-1 and TRBJ1-1, with 7 bases fitting TRBD1. After removal of 5 bases from V and 5 bases from J, the junction contained 9 bases not matched to a gene. The CDR3 sequence is 14 residues long. In germline, CDR1 is SGHRS, CDR2 YFSETQ. The CDR3 DNA reads as TGCGCCAGCAGTTCAAGGGGGCAGGAGACTGAAGCTTTCTTT. It encodes CASSSRGQETEAFF.

This chain joins TRBV14 and TRBJ1-2; D gene uncertain. The germline V gene has CDR1 SGHDN and CDR2 FVKESK. The germline V and J ends were trimmed by 1 base and 4 bases, with 13 bases remaining between them. The CDR3 is 15 amino acids. CDR3 protein: CASSQVHLAAYGYTF. The CDR3 DNA is TGTGCCAGCAGCCAAGTACACCTGGCGGCCTATGGCTACACCTTC.

The rearrangement links TRBV7-2 to TRBJ2-7; TRBD2 might be the D (6 bases). Germline V gene sequence: CDR1 SGHTA, CDR2 FQGNSA. Between the trimmed V and J ends, which lost 1 base and 3 bases, there was a span of 13 bases. The CDR3 sequence is 15 residues long. DNA of the CDR3: TGTGCCAGCAGCTTAGGACGGGAGCAAATCTACGAGCAGTACTTC. It codes for CASSLGREQIYEQYF. Full variable domain (missing parts from reference TRBV7-2 and TRBJ2-7): GAGVSQSPSNKVTEKGKDVELRCDPISGHTALYWYRQSLGQGLEFLIYFQGNSAPDKSGLPSDRFSAERTGGSVSTLTIQRTQQEDSAVYLCASSLGREQIYEQYFGPGTRLTVT.

This clone was seen once. V and J are TRBV11-2 and TRBJ2-7; 8 nucleotides line up with TRBD2. Germline V gene lookup returns CDR1 SGHAT and CDR2 FQNNGV. The CDR3 spans 17 residues. The trim removed 7 bases at V and 3 bases at J, leaving 17 bases unmatched. In nucleotides, the CDR3 is TGTGCCAGCACCGACCGGGAGGGGCATGGGCCTGACTACGAGCAGTACTTC. Translated: CASTDREGHGPDYEQYF.

The V call is TRBV5-6, the J call TRBJ1-4; no definite D call. The V end was cut by 5 bases, the J end by 2 bases, with 7 bases between. The CDR3 spans 13 residues. CDR1 SGHDT and CDR2 YYEEEE come from the germline V gene. This CDR3 is CASSSRTNEKLFF. The CDR3 coding sequence is TGTGCCAGCAGTTCCAGGACTAATGAAAAACTGTTTTTT.

CDR3: CASSGRSGAPSTDTQYF. CDR3 nucleotide sequence: TGTGCCAGCAGCGGAAGGAGCGGAGCCCCTAGCACAGATACGCAGTATTTT. This chain uses TRBV3-1 (or the pseudogene TRBV3-2) with TRBJ2-3, with D possibly being TRBD2 (5 bases). The V gene lost 5 bases and the J gene lost 0 bases, with 18 bases spanning the gap. This CDR3 is 17 amino acids long. CDR1 LGHDT and CDR2 YNNKEL come from the germline V gene (reference sequence).

The chain couples TRBV6-5 to TRBJ1-5; the match to TRBD1 covers 7 bases. Germline CDR1 reads MNHEY; CDR2 reads SVGAGI. The CDR3 spans 14 residues. Germline trimming cut 6 bases from V and 1 base from J; bases unmatched to any gene: 3. The CDR3 reads CASRAGGSNQPQHF. CDR3 sequence (DNA): TGTGCCAGCAGGGCAGGGGGAAGCAATCAGCCCCAGCATTTT.

This clone has a count of ten or more. V gene TRBV7-2 combines with J gene TRBJ2-2; 12 bases map to TRBD2. J gave up 4 bases and V 1 base, and 1 base lay outside the gene matches. The CDR3 sequence is 16 residues long. Germline CDR1 reads SGHTA; CDR2 reads FQGNSA. The CDR3 region has the DNA TGTGCCAGCAGCTTAGGACTAGCGGGAGCCACCGGGGAGCTGTTTTTT. Its translation is CASSLGLAGATGELFF.

The chain recombines TRBV28 with TRBJ2-4; no firm D call. Germline values: CDR1 MDHEN, CDR2 SYDVKM. Deletions cut 7 bases from V and 1 base from J, with 11 bases between. The CDR3 totals 14 residues. CDR3 protein: CASKPVWAKNIQYF. CDR3 in DNA: TGTGCCAGCAAACCAGTTTGGGCCAAAAACATTCAGTACTTC. Complete variable domain (other parts from reference TRBV28 and TRBJ2-4): DVKVTQSSRYLVKRTGEKVFLECVQDMDHENMFWYRQDPGLGLRLIYFSYDVKMKEKGDIPEGYSVSREKKERFSLILESASTNQTSMYLCASKPVWAKNIQYFGAGTRLSVL.

The chain has TRBV7-9 and TRBJ2-7; 7 bases align to TRBD2. In germline, CDR1 is SEHNR, CDR2 FQNEAQ (reference sequence). V lost 2 bases, J lost 1 base, and 5 bases stayed unmatched. The CDR3 extends over 15 amino acids. CDR3 amino acids: CASSLRAGQSYEQYF. In DNA, the CDR3 is TGTGCCAGCAGCTTAAGAGCGGGGCAATCCTACGAGCAGTACTTC.

The rearrangement uses TRBV2 and TRBJ2-5; D gene unclear. The V end lost 1 base, the J end lost 3 bases, and 9 bases lay between the germline ends. Germline CDR1 is SNHLY and CDR2 is FYNNEI. The CDR3 contains 14 residues. CDR3 residues: CASSEVGMEETQYF. The CDR3 DNA is TGTGCCAGCAGTGAAGTCGGTATGGAAGAGACCCAGTACTTC.